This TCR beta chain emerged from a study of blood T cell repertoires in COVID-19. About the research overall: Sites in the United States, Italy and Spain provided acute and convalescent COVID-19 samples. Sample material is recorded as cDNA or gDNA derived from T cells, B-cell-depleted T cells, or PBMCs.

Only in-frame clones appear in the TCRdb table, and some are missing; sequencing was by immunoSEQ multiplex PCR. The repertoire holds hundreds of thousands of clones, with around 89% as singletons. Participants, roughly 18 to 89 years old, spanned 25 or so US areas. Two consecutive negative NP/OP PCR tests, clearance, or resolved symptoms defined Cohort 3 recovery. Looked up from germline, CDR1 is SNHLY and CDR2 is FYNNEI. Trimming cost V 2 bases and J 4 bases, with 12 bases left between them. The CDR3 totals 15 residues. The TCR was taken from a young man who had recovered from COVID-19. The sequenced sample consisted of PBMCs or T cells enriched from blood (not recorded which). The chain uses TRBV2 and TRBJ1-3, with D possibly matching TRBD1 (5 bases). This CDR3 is CASSEFFRAGNTIYF. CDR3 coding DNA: TGTGCCAGCAGTGAATTTTTCAGGGCGGGAAACACCATATATTTT.